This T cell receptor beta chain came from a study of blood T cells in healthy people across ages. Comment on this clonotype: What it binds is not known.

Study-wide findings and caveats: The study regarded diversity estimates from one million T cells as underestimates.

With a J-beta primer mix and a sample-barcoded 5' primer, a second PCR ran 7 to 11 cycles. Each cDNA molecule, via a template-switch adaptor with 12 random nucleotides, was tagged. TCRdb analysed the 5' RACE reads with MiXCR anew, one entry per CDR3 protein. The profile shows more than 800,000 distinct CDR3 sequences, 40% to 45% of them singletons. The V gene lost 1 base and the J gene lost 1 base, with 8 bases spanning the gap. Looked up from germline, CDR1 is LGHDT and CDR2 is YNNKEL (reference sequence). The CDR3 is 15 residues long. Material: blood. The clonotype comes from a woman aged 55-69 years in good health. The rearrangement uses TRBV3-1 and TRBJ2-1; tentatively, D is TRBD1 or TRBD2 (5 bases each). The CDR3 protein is CASSQAGRSYNEQFF. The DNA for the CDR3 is TGTGCCAGCAGCCAAGCGGGGCGTTCCTACAATGAGCAGTTCTTC.